The 24 T cell receptor beta chains given below trace back to one sample, sequenced in a study of blood T cell repertoires in COVID-19. TCRdb's table, derived via immunoSEQ multiplex PCR, lists solely in-frame clones and lacks some. The sample comprises roughly 100,000 clones, 70% to 90% of which are singletons, and about a sixth rests with the top ten. Sequenced sample: peripheral blood. Every receptor here comes from a human donor in a cohort sampled during active COVID-19.

This chain joins TRBV2 and TRBJ1-4; D possibly corresponds to TRBD1 (6 bases). Trimming took 7 bases from V and 6 from J, leaving 24 bases between them. Per germline, CDR1 SNHLY and CDR2 FYNNEI. The CDR3 totals 17 residues. CDR3 nucleotides: TGTGCCAGCACCGCCAGGGGACCTTCAGGCGGGTATGAAAAACTGTTTTTT. Translation gives CASTARGPSGGYEKLFF.

This clone was counted a single time. In DNA, the CDR3 is TGCAGCGCCTGTCCGGACAGGGGAGAGACCCAGTACTTC. Amino acids: CSACPDRGETQYF. The V and J genes are TRBV29-1 and TRBJ2-5, with 9 bases identical to TRBD1. Losses at the gene ends were 7 bases for V and 4 bases for J; bases not matched to a gene: 7. Looked up from germline, CDR1 is SQVTM and CDR2 is ANQGSEA. This CDR3 comprises 13 residues.

The J gene is TRBJ1-2, the V gene TRBV2; D is unclear. The CDR3 consists of 15 residues. Germline V lookup: CDR1 SNHLY, CDR2 FYNNEI. Trimming took off 1 base at V and 4 bases at J, with 13 bases between the two ends. The CDR3 here is CASSEGVALGYGYTF. The CDR3 DNA reads as TGTGCCAGCAGTGAAGGCGTAGCTCTAGGCTATGGCTACACCTTC.

This clone occurred once. The chain couples TRBV9 to TRBJ2-1; 11 nucleotides line up with TRBD2. Trimming at V came to 0 bases and at J to 1 base, leaving 12 bases not matched to a gene. This CDR3 region has 20 residues. Germline V lookup: CDR1 SGDLS, CDR2 YYNGEE. In DNA, the CDR3 is TGTGCCAGCAGCGTAGGTACTAGCGGGGGACATCGGGGGTCCTACAATGAGCAGTTCTTC. This encodes CASSVGTSGGHRGSYNEQFF.

The genes are TRBV19 and TRBJ1-4, with 10 bases fitting TRBD1. Per the germline V gene, CDR1 is LNHDA and CDR2 is SQIVND (reference sequence). The CDR3 has 16 amino acids. J lost 14 bases, V lost 5 bases, and 17 bases had no gene match. For the CDR3, the DNA is TGTGCCAGTAGTCTGACAGGGGGCCAACTAGCGAACCGTCTGTTTTTT. Amino acids: CASSLTGGQLANRLFF.

The CDR3 region has the DNA TGTGCCAGCAGCTTGTACGGTAGCGGGATAGACATTCAGTACTTC. Translating it yields CASSLYGSGIDIQYF. The rearrangement links TRBV5-6 to TRBJ2-4, with 8 bases fitting TRBD2. This CDR3 is built from 15 residues. CDR1 SGHDT and CDR2 YYEEEE come from the germline V gene. Trimming removed 1 base from V and 8 bases from J; junction bases left unmatched: 8.

V usage is TRBV30 and J usage is TRBJ1-5; 10 bases line up with TRBD1. This CDR3 is built from 15 residues. Unmatched junction bases numbered 6, after V lost 0 bases and J lost 7 bases. Germline loops: CDR1 GTSNPN, CDR2 SVGIG (reference sequence). The CDR3 bases are TGTGCCTGGAGTGTTAAGACAGGGGGCCGCCAGCCCCAGCATTTT. This sequence encodes CAWSVKTGGRQPQHF.

The chain combines TRBV7-9 with TRBJ1-6, with D uncertain. CDR3 length: 16 residues. Germline CDR1 is SEHNR and CDR2 is FQNEAQ (reference sequence). V lost 8 bases and J 8 bases, leaving 22 bases between the germline ends. CDR3 in amino acids: CASHRWGVVLDSPLHF. As DNA, the CDR3 is TGTGCCAGCCACCGGTGGGGAGTGGTTCTGGATTCACCCCTCCACTTT. The full variable domain, rest sourced from reference TRBV7-9 and TRBJ1-6, is DTGVSQNPRHKITKRGQNVTFRCDPISEHNRLYWYRQTLGQGPEFLTYFQNEAQLEKSRLLSDRFSAERPKGSFSTLEIQRTEQGDSAMYLCASHRWGVVLDSPLHFGNGTRLTVT.

V is TRBV4-1 and J is TRBJ1-1, with D tentatively TRBD1 (6 bases). Trimming removed 0 bases at V and 2 bases at J, with 19 bases between. CDR1 is MGHRA, CDR2 YSYEKL, per germline. This CDR3 contains 18 residues. For the CDR3, the DNA is TGCGCCAGCAGCCAAGATTGGGGGCATTCGACGGTTAACACTGAAGCTTTCTTT. It encodes CASSQDWGHSTVNTEAFF.

The CDR3 loop is CASSLERGRVDEQYF. The CDR3 nucleotides are TGTGCCAGCAGCTTGGAGCGGGGGCGGGTGGACGAGCAGTACTTC. This chain links TRBV5-5 with TRBJ2-7, with 8 bases identical to TRBD2. Trimming cost V 0 bases and J 5 bases; bases outside gene matches: 7. CDR3 length: 15 amino acids. Germline V gene lookup returns CDR1 SGHKS and CDR2 YYEKEE (reference sequence).

The chain joins TRBV14 to TRBJ1-2; TRBD1 might be the D (6 bases). The germline V and J ends were trimmed by 0 bases and 4 bases, with 15 bases remaining between them. The CDR3 covers 16 residues. Germline loops: CDR1 SGHDN, CDR2 FVKESK. DNA for the CDR3: TGTGCCAGCAGCCAAGATCCCGAACAGGGAAGCTATGGCTACACCTTC. This translates into CASSQDPEQGSYGYTF.

The rearrangement uses TRBV7-9 and TRBJ2-5, with TRBD2 as a possible D gene (6 bases). The V and J ends lost 3 bases and 5 bases respectively, with 10 bases between them. Per germline, CDR1 SEHNR and CDR2 FQNEAQ (reference sequence). The CDR3 length is 13 residues. The CDR3 DNA follows: TGTGCCAGCAGCTTTGGGGCGGGGGAGACCCAGTACTTC. It yields the protein CASSFGAGETQYF.

This clone was counted between two and nine times. V usage is TRBV27 and J usage is TRBJ2-1, with 10 bases lining up with TRBD1. The CDR3 totals 16 residues. V was pared by 7 bases and J by 7 bases, with 13 bases of the junction left unmatched. Germline V CDR1 and CDR2: MNHEY, SMNVEV (reference sequence). The CDR3 is CASTPTGGVLWNEQFF. CDR3 bases: TGTGCCAGCACCCCGACAGGGGGCGTCTTGTGGAATGAGCAGTTCTTC.

The J gene is TRBJ1-5, the V gene TRBV30; 9 bases are a match to TRBD1. This CDR3 spans 15 amino acids. Looked up from germline, CDR1 is GTSNPN and CDR2 is SVGIG (reference sequence). V lost 3 bases to trimming and J lost 6 bases; unmatched junction nucleotides: 9. The CDR3 sequence is CAWSQYRGLGQPQHF. The CDR3 coding sequence is TGTGCCTGGAGCCAATACAGGGGGCTGGGTCAGCCCCAGCATTTT.

This clone has more than one count but fewer than ten. The chain is built from TRBV3-1 (or the pseudogene TRBV3-2) and TRBJ2-7; 7 bases are a match to TRBD2. The CDR3 sequence is 13 residues long. V was pared by 8 bases and J by 0 bases, with 4 bases of the junction left unmatched. CDR1 and CDR2 from the germline V gene are LGHDT and YNNKEL (reference sequence). The CDR3 is CASRWGGSYEQYF. In nucleotides, the CDR3 is TGTGCCAGCCGGTGGGGGGGCTCCTACGAGCAGTACTTC.

This chain uses TRBV28 with TRBJ2-1; 12 nucleotides agree with TRBD1. V lost 7 bases and J lost 8; bases outside the gene matches: 15. Germline V lookup: CDR1 MDHEN, CDR2 SYDVKM. CDR3 length: 17 amino acids. The CDR3 here is CASTHPSGTGGLDEQFF. The CDR3 bases are TGTGCCAGCACTCATCCGTCCGGGACAGGGGGCCTGGATGAGCAGTTCTTC.

The chain couples TRBV19 to TRBJ2-2, with D hard to call. The length of the CDR3 is 16 residues. CDR1 LNHDA and CDR2 SQIVND come from the germline V gene (reference sequence). The germline V and J ends were trimmed by 2 bases and 5 bases, with 15 bases remaining between them. CDR3 bases: TGTGCCAGTAGTATACGGTCGACTCCCGGGACCGGGGAGCTGTTTTTT. It codes for CASSIRSTPGTGELFF.

The chain links TRBV7-9 to TRBJ1-2; D possibly corresponds to TRBD1 (6 bases). Deletions cut 5 bases from V and 1 base from J, with 17 bases between. CDR3 length: 16 residues. CDR1 and CDR2 (germline): SEHNR, FQNEAQ (reference sequence). The CDR3 protein is CASSADWDTVNYGYTF. CDR3 DNA: TGTGCCAGCAGCGCCGACTGGGACACCGTTAACTATGGCTACACCTTC.

The V gene is TRBV6-5, the J gene TRBJ2-7, with TRBD1 as a possible D gene (5 bases). CDR1 and CDR2 from the germline V gene are MNHEY and SVGAGI. Between the trimmed V and J ends, which lost 6 bases and 2 bases, there was a span of 14 bases. The CDR3 extends over 14 amino acids. CDR3 sequence: CASSNLDSPYEQYF. CDR3 DNA: TGTGCCAGCAGCAACCTTGACAGCCCCTACGAGCAGTACTTC.

The sample holds a few counts of this clone. The chain couples TRBV6-2 or TRBV6-3 to TRBJ1-2; D is unclear. The germline CDR1 and CDR2 sequences are MNHEY and SVGEGT. This CDR3 has 14 residues. V was shortened by 5 bases and J by 0 bases, with 10 bases between the two germline ends. The CDR3, as DNA: TGTGCCAGCAGTGGAAGGCTAGCTAACTATGGCTACACCTTC. This sequence encodes CASSGRLANYGYTF.

This clone was picked up one time. The chain uses TRBV19 and TRBJ2-5; D is perhaps TRBD2 (6 bases). CDR1 is LNHDA and CDR2 is SQIVND in the germline V gene (reference sequence). V lost 3 bases, J lost 4 bases, and 21 bases lay in between. The CDR3 has 17 amino acids. CDR3 protein: CASSIATQGVGRETQYF. The CDR3 DNA reads as TGTGCCAGTAGTATCGCAACTCAGGGTGTCGGGAGAGAGACCCAGTACTTC.

The chain recombines TRBV6-5 with TRBJ1-5; no firm D call. V lost 0 bases to trimming and J lost 4 bases, with 7 bases between them. CDR1 MNHEY and CDR2 SVGAGI come from the germline V gene. The CDR3 length is 14 residues. In nucleotides, the CDR3 is TGTGCCAGCAGTTACTCTGGCAGAAATCAGCCCCAGCATTTT. Residues: CASSYSGRNQPQHF.

This clone was seen just once. The chain has TRBV7-9 and TRBJ1-1, with 12 bases that match TRBD1. Unmatched junction bases numbered 5, after V lost 5 bases and J lost 1 base. CDR1 is SEHNR, CDR2 FQNEAQ, per germline (reference sequence). The CDR3 has 16 amino acids. CDR3 residues: CASSPGTGGENTEAFF. The CDR3 nucleotides read TGTGCCAGCAGCCCGGGGACAGGGGGCGAGAACACTGAAGCTTTCTTT.

Concerning this clone itself: Other nucleotide sequences from this sample produce the same CDR3. The CDR3 sequence is CASSQETGPSSGNTIYF. Written as DNA, the CDR3 is TGCGCCAGCAGCCAAGAGACAGGGCCCAGCTCTGGAAACACCATATATTTT. V gene TRBV4-1 combines with J gene TRBJ1-3; 7 bases agree with TRBD1. The ends lost 0 bases at V and 0 bases at J; junction bases unmatched: 5. CDR3 size: 17 residues. Germline V CDR1 and CDR2: MGHRA, YSYEKL.